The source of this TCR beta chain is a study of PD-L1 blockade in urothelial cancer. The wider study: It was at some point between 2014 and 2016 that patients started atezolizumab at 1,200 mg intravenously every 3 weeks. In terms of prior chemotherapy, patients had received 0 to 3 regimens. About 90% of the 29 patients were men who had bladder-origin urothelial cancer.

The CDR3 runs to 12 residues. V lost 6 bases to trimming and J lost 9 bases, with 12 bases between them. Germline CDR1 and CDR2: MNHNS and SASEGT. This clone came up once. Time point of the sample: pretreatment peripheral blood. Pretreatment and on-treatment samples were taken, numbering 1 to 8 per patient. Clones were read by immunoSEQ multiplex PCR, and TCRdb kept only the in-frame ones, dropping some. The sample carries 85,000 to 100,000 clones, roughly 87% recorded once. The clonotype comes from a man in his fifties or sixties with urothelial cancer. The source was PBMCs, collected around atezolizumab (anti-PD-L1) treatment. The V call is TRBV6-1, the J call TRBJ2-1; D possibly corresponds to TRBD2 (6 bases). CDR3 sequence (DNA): TGTGCCAGCAGCCTATCCGGGGGTGAGCAGTTCTTC. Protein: CASSLSGGEQFF.